This T cell receptor (beta chain) was observed in a study of shared clonotypes between healthy human individuals. Germline loops: CDR1 MGHRA, CDR2 YSYEKL. The CDR3 is made up of 15 amino acids. With 0 bases removed from V and 3 bases from J, the gap between germline ends came to 12 bases. Each cell subset's genomic DNA was divided evenly among several immunoSEQ plates. TCRdb's copy holds only in-frame clones and misses some; the assay was immunoSEQ multiplex PCR. The sample gives 2 million to 3 million clones, 90% to 95% of which show up once; around 0.14% is in the top ten. With regard to this clone: Its antigen is not identified.

Whole-study results and caveats: The rarefaction results pointed to incomplete sorted-subset sequencing despite large depth. Only blood underwent sampling, and tissue repertoires likely differ. In having few donors, the study represented limited genetic and exposure-history diversity.

Sequencing used naive CD4+ T cells sorted from blood. Subset given: CD45RA+ positively selected. This clonotype originated in a man younger than 30 in good health. The chain joins TRBV4-1 to TRBJ2-7; tentatively, D is TRBD1 (5 bases). CDR3 coding DNA: TGCGCCAGCAGCCAAGAATCCAGGGTGATCTACGAGCAGTACTTC. It translates to CASSQESRVIYEQYF.